These T cell receptor beta chains were read from a single sample in a study of blood T cell repertoires in COVID-19. The table came from immunoSEQ multiplex PCR; TCRdb's copy has only in-frame clones and leaves some out. The data show roughly 95,000 clones, with more than 75% seen just once and about 7% held by the top ten. The specimen was peripheral blood. These receptors were taken from a middle-aged man with active or convalescent COVID-19. Both conserved end residues are trimmed from each CDR3.

V gene	J gene	CDR3 protein
TRBV12-3/TRBV12-4	TRBJ1-4	ASTDRRDEKLF
TRBV28	TRBJ1-1	ASTKGQGAF
TRBV27	TRBJ1-2	ASSEGGRNYGYT
TRBV3-1/TRBV3-2	TRBJ2-5	ASSQGQGWKGETQY
TRBV7-9	TRBJ1-1	ASSSQANTEAF
TRBV29-1	TRBJ2-7	SVKLATSSYEQY
TRBV5-1	TRBJ1-2	ASSPGAPNYGYT
TRBV30	TRBJ1-6	AWNMNSPLH
TRBV19	TRBJ1-4	ASSVQGFVANEKLF
TRBV24-1	TRBJ1-5	ATSDWDRVRNQPQH
TRBV12-3/TRBV12-4	TRBJ2-5	ASRTGPGETQY
TRBV4-3	TRBJ2-2	ASSQPGTSGASGELF
TRBV4-1	TRBJ2-5	ASSRQEGGETQY
TRBV7-7	TRBJ2-2	ASSTGTGGTGELF
TRBV7-8	TRBJ1-2	ASSLGTGSTEGYT
TRBV2	TRBJ1-5	ATQGGFGNQPQH
TRBV28	TRBJ1-6	ASRDSTGSYNSPLH
TRBV30	TRBJ2-7	AWGLAGGPYEQY
TRBV11-1	TRBJ2-3	ASSSSGGSGDTQY
TRBV3-1/TRBV3-2	TRBJ2-7	ASSPSGGRSYEQY
TRBV5-1	TRBJ1-1	ASSPALQGLNTEAF
TRBV27	TRBJ2-1	ASSPWTGPNNEQF
TRBV5-1	TRBJ1-1	ASSSRTGVDAEAF
TRBV9	TRBJ2-7	ASSVSSGSSYEQY
TRBV19	TRBJ2-5	ASSIGTGGSTQY
TRBV4-1	TRBJ2-5	ASSQVGPPETQY
TRBV5-4	TRBJ1-2	ASSPPGNNYGYT
TRBV28	TRBJ1-2	ASSFPRMDRADGGYT
TRBV5-4	TRBJ2-5	ASSLVGVGETQY
TRBV4-3	TRBJ1-2	ASSQDFQGNYGYT
TRBV5-6	TRBJ1-2	ASGNGQNYGYT
TRBV10-3	TRBJ1-5	AISTGDVQPQH
TRBV9	TRBJ1-2	ASSPQSTGPYGYT
TRBV18	TRBJ2-1	ASSPFGTYDNEQF
TRBV5-1	TRBJ2-1	ASSLAAASEESYNEQF
TRBV20-1	TRBJ1-1	SASATGSTMNTEAF
TRBV11-3	TRBJ2-3	ASSLRTPWGDTQY
TRBV7-7	TRBJ2-3	ASSPGLAASTDTQY
TRBV5-1	TRBJ2-2	ASSDRGQNTGELF
TRBV2	TRBJ2-5	ASSVSGGDETQY